What follows are 11 T cell receptor beta chains derived from one specimen sequenced in a study of T cells of healthy individuals. Each CDR3 protein is one row after TCRdb ran MiXCR on the 5' RACE reads. Of about 100,000 distinct CDR3 sequences listed, approximately 15% are singletons. These receptors were taken from a human donor in good health.

V is TRBV29-1 and J is TRBJ2-2; 9 nucleotides align to TRBD2. The CDR3 has 14 amino acids. CDR1 is SQVTM and CDR2 is ANQGSEA in the germline V gene. V shed 7 bases and J 2 bases; nucleotides not matched to a gene: 5. The CDR3 loop reads CSAETSGNTGELFF. DNA of the CDR3: TGCAGCGCCGAGACTAGCGGAAACACCGGGGAGCTGTTTTTT.

The V call is TRBV9, the J call TRBJ2-7; 8 positions match TRBD2. The germline V gene has CDR1 SGDLS and CDR2 YYNGEE. Trimming removed 4 bases from V and 3 bases from J; junction bases left unmatched: 12. The CDR3 loop spans 16 amino acids. CDR3 sequence reads: CASSPRLTSVSYEQYF. DNA for the CDR3: TGTGCCAGCAGCCCCCGCCTGACTAGCGTAAGCTACGAGCAGTACTTC. Using reference TRBV9 and TRBJ2-7 for the parts outside the CDR3, the full variable domain is DSGVTQTPKHLITATGQRVTLRCSPRSGDLSVYWYQQSLDQGLQFLIQYYNGEERAKGNILERFSAQQFPDLHSELNLSSLELGDSALYFCASSPRLTSVSYEQYFGPGTRLTVT.

V is TRBV5-1 and J is TRBJ1-2, with 7 nucleotides matching TRBD1. Looked up from germline, CDR1 is SGHRS and CDR2 is YFSETQ. The CDR3 is 17 residues long. With 0 bases clipped from V and 4 bases from J, the junction kept 12 bases outside the gene matches. CDR3 in amino acids: CASSLDRGIRAGYGYTF. The CDR3 DNA follows: TGCGCCAGCAGCTTGGACAGGGGAATTAGGGCAGGCTATGGCTACACCTTC.

The CDR3 DNA follows: TGTGCCAGCAGTTACCCAGTACGGGGATCCACCTACAATGAGCAGTTCTTC. Amino acid sequence: CASSYPVRGSTYNEQFF. V usage is TRBV6-6 and J usage is TRBJ2-1; possibly TRBD2 for D (5 bases). Germline V gives CDR1 MNHNY, CDR2 SVGAGI (reference sequence). Trimming removed 2 bases at V and 2 bases at J, with 16 bases between. The CDR3 is made up of 17 amino acids.

J is TRBJ1-1 and V is TRBV27, with unresolved D. Germline V gene data show CDR1 as MNHEY and CDR2 as SMNVEV (reference sequence). CDR3 length equals 13 residues. V lost 4 bases, J lost 6 bases, and 12 bases lay in between. This CDR3 is CASSSEGIAEAFF. The CDR3 DNA is TGTGCCAGCAGTTCGGAGGGAATTGCTGAAGCTTTCTTT.

This clonotype was counted ten times or more. V gene TRBV20-1 combines with J gene TRBJ1-1; 7 bases align to TRBD1. The ends lost 6 bases at V and 0 bases at J; junction bases unmatched: 7. From germline, CDR1 is DFQATT and CDR2 SNEGSKA (reference sequence). The CDR3 totals 14 residues. CDR3 DNA sequence: TGCAGTGCGACAGGGAGAAGAATGAACACTGAAGCTTTCTTT. This sequence encodes CSATGRRMNTEAFF.

V is TRBV7-9 and J is TRBJ1-2; D is ambiguous. V lost 5 bases to trimming and J lost 0 bases, with 7 bases between them. Germline loops: CDR1 SEHNR, CDR2 FQNEAQ (reference sequence). The CDR3 runs 13 residues. In nucleotides, the CDR3 is TGTGCCAGCAGCCCGGATCCTAACTATGGCTACACCTTC. As protein: CASSPDPNYGYTF.

The rearrangement links TRBV7-2 to TRBJ2-7; D is perhaps TRBD2 (5 bases). The CDR3 runs 13 residues. Trimming removed 5 bases from V and 3 bases from J, with 11 bases in between. In germline, CDR1 is SGHTA, CDR2 FQGNSA. The DNA of the CDR3 is TGTGCCAGCAGCAGGCGGGTCAACTACGAGCAGTACTTC. Protein product: CASSRRVNYEQYF.

This clonotype was seen only a few times. This chain uses TRBV5-1 with TRBJ2-7, with 7 bases lining up with TRBD2. From germline, CDR1 is SGHRS and CDR2 YFSETQ. V dropped 0 bases and J dropped 2; count of bases not matched to a gene: 2. The CDR3 runs to 14 residues. The CDR3 DNA follows: TGCGCCAGCAGCTTGGCCGGGACTACCTACGAGCAGTACTTC. Translating gives CASSLAGTTYEQYF. The full variable domain, its missing parts supplied by reference TRBV5-1 and TRBJ2-7, is KAGVTQTPRYLIKTRGQQVTLSCSPISGHRSVSWYQQTPGQGLQFLFEYFSETQRNKGNFPGRFSGRQFSNSRSEMNVSTLELGDSALYLCASSLAGTTYEQYFGPGTRLTVT.

This clonotype showed up just a few times. The V and J genes are TRBV7-2 and TRBJ2-3; 7 nucleotides match TRBD1. The germline CDR1 and CDR2 sequences are SGHTA and FQGNSA. The CDR3 extends over 15 amino acids. The J segment lost 0 bases and the V segment lost 5 bases, leaving 5 bases of the junction unmatched. DNA for the CDR3: TGTGCCAGCAGCATACAGGGGTTTAGCACAGATACGCAGTATTTT. This translates into CASSIQGFSTDTQYF.

The genes are TRBV4-2 and TRBJ2-1, with 9 bases that match TRBD2. Germline values: CDR1 LGHNA, CDR2 YNFKEQ. This CDR3 is 15 amino acids long. V dropped 1 base and J dropped 3; count of bases not matched to a gene: 1. The CDR3 region has the DNA TGTGCCAGCAGCCAAGCTAGCGGGGACTACAATGAGCAGTTCTTC. Protein sequence: CASSQASGDYNEQFF.